The 26 T cell receptor beta chains below were found in one sample sequenced in a study of patients and donors after allogeneic stem cell transplantation. MiXCR was run by TCRdb on the RT-PCR reads, yielding one entry per CDR3 protein. The top ten hold about 58% of the sample, which has tens of thousands of distinct CDR3 sequences, around 48% seen once. Sequenced input: blood, either unsorted or a sorted T cell fraction (not recorded which). The receptors were sampled from a human donor who was either an allogeneic HSCT recipient or a stem cell or donor lymphocyte infusion donor (not recorded which). It is not recorded whose cells these are; they may come from a transplant donor.

The gene calls are TRBV7-2 and TRBJ1-3, with 11 positions matching TRBD1. Trimming removed 4 bases from V and 1 base from J; junction bases left unmatched: 3. The CDR3 is made up of 16 amino acids. The germline V gene encodes CDR1 SGHTA and CDR2 FQGNSA. CDR3 nucleotides: TGTGCCAGCAGCTGGACAGGGGGCAGTTCTGGAAACACCATATATTTT. Residues: CASSWTGGSSGNTIYF.

The table lists this clonotype with a few counts. V and J are TRBV29-1 and TRBJ1-1; D call uncertain. Trimming shortened V by 1 base and J by 0 bases, and 9 bases separated the two germline ends. Germline V gives CDR1 SQVTM, CDR2 ANQGSEA. The CDR3 extends over 14 amino acids. The CDR3 DNA sequence: TGCAGCGTTGAAGCTCGGAAAATGAACACTGAAGCTTTCTTT. Translating it yields CSVEARKMNTEAFF.

In its sample, this clonotype was seen a few times. The chain has TRBV12-3 or TRBV12-4 and TRBJ1-5; D call uncertain. The CDR3 has 13 residues. The V end was cut by 6 bases, the J end by 3 bases, with 9 bases between. CDR3: CASRRGSNQPQHF. CDR3 sequence (DNA): TGTGCCAGCAGGAGAGGTTCCAATCAGCCCCAGCATTTT.

V usage is TRBV6-5 and J usage is TRBJ2-1; the D is unclear. Per germline, CDR1 MNHEY and CDR2 SVGAGI. This CDR3 is 16 amino acids long. V was cut by 2 bases and J by 2 bases, with 13 bases left in between. This CDR3 is CASSYAVAPTYNEQFF. The CDR3 nucleotides read TGTGCCAGCAGTTACGCGGTCGCTCCTACCTACAATGAGCAGTTCTTC.

The chain carries TRBV4-1 and TRBJ2-1; 8 bases fit TRBD2. Germline assignment: CDR1 MGHRA and CDR2 YSYEKL. The CDR3 runs to 13 residues. The ends lost 9 bases at V and 5 bases at J; junction bases unmatched: 6. CDR3 DNA sequence: TGCGCCAGGTCTCTAGCGGGTAACAATGAGCAGTTCTTC. This gives the protein CARSLAGNNEQFF.

The gene calls are TRBV5-4 and TRBJ1-3, with D uncertain. The CDR3 contains 17 residues. V lost 2 bases and J lost 2, with 17 bases in between. Germline-derived CDR1 and CDR2 are SGHNT and YYREEE (reference sequence). The CDR3 loop reads CASSFIGGRAAGNTIYF. CDR3 DNA sequence: TGTGCCAGCAGCTTCATAGGAGGGCGGGCGGCTGGAAACACCATATATTTT.

The table lists this clonotype with a few counts. The rearrangement uses TRBV6-5 and TRBJ1-2; D may be TRBD1 (5 bases). Germline CDR1 reads MNHEY; CDR2 reads SVGAGI. The CDR3 totals 14 residues. Trimming took 0 bases from V and 9 from J, leaving 14 bases between them. The CDR3 DNA sequence: TGTGCCAGCAGTTACTCGACAAGGTTGGGACGCTACACCTTC. Protein: CASSYSTRLGRYTF.

This clonotype was counted only a few times. V and J are TRBV20-1 and TRBJ1-6; D not certain. Germline V gene lookup returns CDR1 DFQATT and CDR2 SNEGSKA (reference sequence). Trimming took 5 bases from V and 0 from J, leaving 11 bases between them. This CDR3 has 15 residues. The CDR3: CSAPEASSYNSPLHF. The CDR3 bases are TGCAGTGCTCCTGAGGCGAGCTCCTATAATTCACCCCTCCACTTT.

The V gene is TRBV29-1, the J gene TRBJ1-2; D unresolved. V was trimmed by 7 bases and J by 8 bases, leaving 14 bases between them. CDR1 SQVTM and CDR2 ANQGSEA come from the germline V gene. The CDR3 spans 11 residues. This CDR3 reads CSAYPVLGYTF. The CDR3 DNA is TGCAGCGCTTATCCCGTATTAGGCTACACCTTC.

The chain has TRBV12-3 or TRBV12-4 and TRBJ1-1; D is undetermined. CDR3 length: 13 residues. Deletions cut 2 bases from V and 1 base from J, with 5 bases between. The CDR3 sequence is CASSLTANTEAFF. In DNA form, the CDR3 reads TGTGCCAGCAGTTTAACCGCGAACACTGAAGCTTTCTTT.

This clonotype was observed a handful of times. The chain has TRBV7-9 and TRBJ2-1; D is uncertain. From germline, CDR1 is SEHNR and CDR2 FQNEAQ (reference sequence). The CDR3 contains 12 residues. V was trimmed by 6 bases and J by 7 bases, leaving 10 bases between them. This chain's CDR3 is CASSLAVNEQFF. For the CDR3, the DNA is TGTGCCAGCAGTCTCGCGGTAAATGAGCAGTTCTTC. Complete variable domain (other parts from reference TRBV7-9 and TRBJ2-1): DTGVSQNPRHKITKRGQNVTFRCDPISEHNRLYWYRQTLGQGPEFLTYFQNEAQLEKSRLLSDRFSAERPKGSFSTLEIQRTEQGDSAMYLCASSLAVNEQFFGPGTRLTVL.

The chain joins TRBV7-2 to TRBJ1-1; the D gene is possibly TRBD1 (6 bases). The CDR3 length is 14 residues. The V end lost 6 bases, the J end lost 4 bases, and 15 bases lay between the germline ends. Germline assignment: CDR1 SGHTA and CDR2 FQGNSA. CDR3 sequence reads: CASRKPTGRTEAFF. The CDR3 nucleotides are TGTGCCAGCAGAAAACCCACAGGGCGCACTGAAGCTTTCTTT.

This clonotype was counted a few times. The chain carries TRBV29-1 and TRBJ1-2, with 8 nucleotides matching TRBD1. Losses at the gene ends were 6 bases for V and 8 bases for J; bases not matched to a gene: 11. Germline V gives CDR1 SQVTM, CDR2 ANQGSEA. The CDR3 covers 13 residues. The CDR3, as DNA: TGCAGCGTCTCCGTTGGACAGGGTGGGGGCTACACCTTC. Translated: CSVSVGQGGGYTF.

The CDR3 DNA sequence: TGTGCCAGCAGTTACGGTATCCCGGGCTATAGCAATCAGCCCCAGCATTTT. Translation: CASSYGIPGYSNQPQHF. The rearrangement joins TRBV6-5 to TRBJ1-5; D call uncertain. The V end lost 2 bases, the J end lost 0 bases, and 14 bases lay between the germline ends. In germline, CDR1 is MNHEY, CDR2 SVGAGI. The length of the CDR3 is 17 residues.

J is TRBJ1-2 and V is TRBV3-1, with 8 bases lining up with TRBD1. The CDR3 contains 18 residues. The J segment lost 4 bases and the V segment lost 0 bases, leaving 13 bases of the junction unmatched. Germline CDR1 and CDR2: LGHDT and YNNKEL (reference sequence). CDR3 coding DNA: TGTGCCAGCAGCCAAGAAAGGACAGGGATTCCTAGGGCCTATGGCTACACCTTC. Protein: CASSQERTGIPRAYGYTF.

The sample holds a few counts of this clonotype. The rearrangement links TRBV11-2 to TRBJ1-2; the D is unclear. The germline CDR1 and CDR2 sequences are SGHAT and FQNNGV. The CDR3 is made up of 15 amino acids. V shed 0 bases and J shed 0 bases, with 8 bases lying between them. CDR3: CASSLDHAPNYGYTF. Written as DNA, the CDR3 is TGTGCCAGCAGCTTAGATCACGCACCTAACTATGGCTACACCTTC. Using reference TRBV11-2 and TRBJ1-2 for the parts outside the CDR3, the full variable domain is EAGVAQSPRYKIIEKRQSVAFWCNPISGHATLYWYQQILGQGPKLLIQFQNNGVVDDSQLPKDRFSAERLKGVDSTLKIQPAKLEDSAVYLCASSLDHAPNYGYTFGSGTRLTVV.

The table lists this clonotype with a few counts. J is TRBJ1-1 and V is TRBV20-1; TRBD1 matches at 9 bases. The germline gives CDR1 DFQATT, CDR2 SNEGSKA (reference sequence). Trimming removed 0 bases from V and 5 bases from J; junction bases left unmatched: 4. The CDR3 contains 14 residues. CDR3 nucleotide sequence: TGCAGTGCTAGAGACGGGACAGGGAGGACTGAAGCTTTCTTT. Its translation: CSARDGTGRTEAFF.

This clonotype came up a few times. V gene TRBV27 combines with J gene TRBJ1-1; no clear D. Germline values: CDR1 MNHEY, CDR2 SMNVEV (reference sequence). Trimming cost V 4 bases and J 0 bases, with 9 bases left between them. CDR3 length equals 14 residues. The CDR3 sequence is CASSSPHMNTEAFF. CDR3 DNA sequence: TGTGCCAGCAGTTCGCCGCATATGAACACTGAAGCTTTCTTT.

This clonotype was counted between two and nine times. This sequence joins TRBV19 and TRBJ1-2; TRBD1 agrees at 7 bases. The germline gives CDR1 LNHDA, CDR2 SQIVND (reference sequence). V lost 7 bases, J lost 7 bases, and 9 bases stayed unmatched. CDR3 size: 13 residues. The CDR3 sequence: CASNSAGGTGYTF. The DNA for the CDR3 is TGTGCCAGTAATTCGGCAGGGGGGACTGGCTACACCTTC.

The genes are TRBV5-1 and TRBJ1-2, with no clear D. Germline-derived CDR1 and CDR2 are SGHRS and YFSETQ. With 2 bases removed from V and 5 bases from J, the gap between germline ends came to 10 bases. This CDR3 region has 13 residues. CDR3 nucleotides: TGCGCCAGCAGCTTTAGTCAGATTTATGGCTACACCTTC. Translated: CASSFSQIYGYTF.

The rearrangement links TRBV12-3 or TRBV12-4 to TRBJ1-3; D unclear. Trimming took 6 bases from V and 4 from J, leaving 10 bases between them. The CDR3 has 13 amino acids. The DNA for the CDR3 is TGTGCCAGCAGCGTTCCGGGGGGAAACACCATATATTTT. Translating gives CASSVPGGNTIYF.

The CDR3 DNA sequence: TGTGCCAGCAGTGAAGCTCATCGACCGGGGGTAGAGGCTTTCTTT. Translating it yields CASSEAHRPGVEAFF. The chain carries TRBV6-1 and TRBJ1-1; possibly TRBD1 for D (5 bases). The ends were cut back, 0 bases at V and 11 bases at J, with 19 bases in the middle. The germline V gene has CDR1 MNHNS and CDR2 SASEGT. The CDR3 is 15 residues long.

The chain recombines TRBV5-6 with TRBJ1-1; D gene unclear. There are 12 residues in the CDR3. Trimming pared 2 bases from V and 4 bases from J, leaving 6 bases between. Looked up from germline, CDR1 is SGHDT and CDR2 is YYEEEE. The CDR3 spells CASSLYGTEAFF. The CDR3 region has the DNA TGTGCCAGCAGCTTATACGGCACTGAAGCTTTCTTT.

The genes are TRBV12-3 or TRBV12-4 and TRBJ1-5; no clear D. This CDR3 comprises 15 residues. V lost 3 bases and J lost 2, with 11 bases in between. As DNA, the CDR3 is TGTGCCAGCAGTTTGGTAGGCTCGGGCAATCAGCCCCAGCATTTT. Translating it yields CASSLVGSGNQPQHF.

The chain employs TRBV29-1 and TRBJ2-7; perhaps TRBD1 as D (6 bases). Germline V lookup: CDR1 SQVTM, CDR2 ANQGSEA. Trimming stripped 4 bases from V and 4 bases from J, with 8 bases between. The CDR3 spans 11 residues. The CDR3 DNA reads TGCAGCGTTGTGGGGGCTTACGAGCAGTACTTC. It is translated as CSVVGAYEQYF.

This clonotype has a handful of counts. The rearrangement uses TRBV3-1 and TRBJ2-5; 7 nucleotides align to TRBD1. The V segment lost 4 bases and the J segment 4 bases; nucleotides outside the gene matches: 3. CDR3 length equals 13 residues. The germline CDR1 and CDR2 sequences are LGHDT and YNNKEL (reference sequence). CDR3 DNA: TGTGCCAGCAGCCTTGGACAGGCAGAGACCCAGTACTTC. The encoded protein is CASSLGQAETQYF.